Below are 19 T cell receptor beta chains sequenced from a single sample in a study of beta chain features in type 1 diabetes. The entirety of the isolated RNA underwent reverse transcription, so expressed TCRB transcripts were sequenced. Using immunoSEQ multiplex PCR, the repertoire was profiled, and TCRdb retains in-frame clones only, with some absent. This table has under 800,000 clones, roughly 15% appearing once. Sequencing was done on a sample of naive CD4+ T cells from blood. The receptors were sampled from a man younger than 35 in good health.

In this sample, this clone turned up a few times. The V gene is TRBV5-4, the J gene TRBJ2-1; no firm D call. V was cut by 0 bases and J by 8 bases, with 21 bases left in between. The germline V gene encodes CDR1 SGHNT and CDR2 YYREEE (reference sequence). This CDR3 has 17 amino acids. The CDR3 DNA reads as TGTGCCAGCAGCTTGGCCGCGCGTATGGGGAAGGACGATGAGCAGTTCTTC. Protein product: CASSLAARMGKDDEQFF.

This clone appeared a few times. This chain links TRBV7-2 with TRBJ1-3; D remains unclear. Trimming stripped 4 bases from V and 2 bases from J, with 6 bases between. Germline loops: CDR1 SGHTA, CDR2 FQGNSA. This CDR3 comprises 13 residues. The CDR3 loop is CASSSFTGNTIYF. CDR3 nucleotide sequence: TGTGCCAGCAGCTCTTTTACTGGAAACACCATATATTTT. Together with reference TRBV7-2 and TRBJ1-3, the CDR3 gives the full variable domain: GAGVSQSPSNKVTEKGKDVELRCDPISGHTALYWYRQSLGQGLEFLIYFQGNSAPDKSGLPSDRFSAERTGGSVSTLTIQRTQQEDSAVYLCASSSFTGNTIYFGEGSWLTVV.

The sample holds a few counts of this clone. The V gene is TRBV10-3, the J gene TRBJ1-1; possibly TRBD1 for D (5 bases). This CDR3 region has 14 residues. The germline V and J ends were trimmed by 2 bases and 1 base, with 8 bases remaining between them. In germline, CDR1 is ENHRY, CDR2 SYGVKD. Here the CDR3 DNA reads TGTGCCATCAGTGAGGCAGGGAAGAACACTGAAGCTTTCTTT. This codes for CAISEAGKNTEAFF.

The V and J genes are TRBV30 and TRBJ1-1, with D tentatively TRBD1 (6 bases). The V and J ends lost 7 bases and 2 bases respectively, with 17 bases between them. The CDR3 covers 14 residues. Germline assignment: CDR1 GTSNPN and CDR2 SVGIG (reference sequence). CDR3 nucleotide sequence: TGTGCCTTCGTCGGGGGGGCAGGTAACACTGAAGCTTTCTTT. Its protein is CAFVGGAGNTEAFF.

V gene TRBV11-2 combines with J gene TRBJ2-1; 7 bases align to TRBD1. Germline V gene data show CDR1 as SGHAT and CDR2 as FQNNGV. After removal of 6 bases from V and 5 bases from J, the junction contained 4 bases not matched to a gene. CDR3 length: 13 amino acids. The DNA for the CDR3 is TGTGCCAGCAGAAGGGGGCAGGACAATGAGCAGTTCTTC. It specifies CASRRGQDNEQFF.

This clone occurred a few times. The chain carries TRBV6-1 and TRBJ2-7; D is uncertain. V was clipped by 6 bases and J by 7 bases, with 10 bases between them. Germline CDR1 MNHNS, CDR2 SASEGT. The CDR3 extends over 11 amino acids. The DNA of the CDR3 is TGTGCCAGCAGGATTCAACGGGAGCAGTACTTC. It is translated as CASRIQREQYF.

The chain uses TRBV28 and TRBJ2-1, with D possibly matching TRBD2 (6 bases). Germline CDR1 and CDR2: MDHEN and SYDVKM. The CDR3 covers 12 residues. Trimming removed 5 bases from V and 9 bases from J, with 11 bases in between. The CDR3 coding sequence is TGTGCCAGCAGTCTAGCGTTGGTTGAGCAGTTCTTC. This translates into CASSLALVEQFF.

This clone was seen more than once but under ten times. The chain has TRBV4-1 and TRBJ2-2; D not certain. The V gene's germline CDR1 is MGHRA and CDR2 YSYEKL. Trimming took 0 bases from V and 3 from J, leaving 11 bases between them. This CDR3 comprises 16 residues. The CDR3 nucleotides are TGCGCCAGCAGCCAAGATCCCCTAGGATACACCGGGGAGCTGTTTTTT. It codes for CASSQDPLGYTGELFF.

The chain links TRBV18 to TRBJ2-5; D tentatively fits TRBD1 or TRBD2 (5 bases each). The CDR3 spans 13 residues. Germline V gene sequence: CDR1 KGHSH, CDR2 LQKENI. Trimming pared 6 bases from V and 5 bases from J, leaving 13 bases between. This CDR3 is CASSSRDDETQYF. The CDR3 DNA reads TGTGCCAGCTCGAGCAGGGACGATGAGACCCAGTACTTC.

V and J are TRBV5-1 and TRBJ2-3; no reliable D call. The CDR3 length is 15 residues. V was pared by 4 bases and J by 2 bases, with 14 bases between. Germline loops: CDR1 SGHRS, CDR2 YFSETQ. CDR3 nucleotides: TGCGCCAGCAGCAGCTTGCCGTTGTCCACAGATACGCAGTATTTT. This encodes CASSSLPLSTDTQYF.

In this sample, this clone turned up a few times. V is TRBV25-1 and J is TRBJ2-2; D uncertain. V gave up 9 bases and J gave up 1 base, with 6 bases separating them. CDR3 length equals 12 residues. Germline V CDR1 and CDR2: MGHDK, SYGVNS. Written as DNA, the CDR3 is TGTGCCAGAACATGGAACACCGGGGAGCTGTTTTTT. Translated: CARTWNTGELFF.

In this sample, this clone turned up a few times. The genes are TRBV5-1 and TRBJ2-1, with 8 bases aligning to TRBD2. The CDR3 loop spans 16 amino acids. The germline V gene has CDR1 SGHRS and CDR2 YFSETQ. Unmatched junction bases numbered 7, after V lost 5 bases and J lost 0 bases. CDR3: CASRPTGTSSYNEQFF. The CDR3 nucleotides read TGCGCCAGCAGGCCTACCGGGACTAGCTCCTACAATGAGCAGTTCTTC. Drawing the rest from reference TRBV5-1 and TRBJ2-1, the complete variable domain is KAGVTQTPRYLIKTRGQQVTLSCSPISGHRSVSWYQQTPGQGLQFLFEYFSETQRNKGNFPGRFSGRQFSNSRSEMNVSTLELGDSALYLCASRPTGTSSYNEQFFGPGTRLTVL.

This clone was seen ten or more times. The same CDR3 can be traced to other DNA sequences in this sample. This chain uses TRBV30 with TRBJ2-3; D is ambiguous. Deletions cut 2 bases from V and 4 bases from J, with 4 bases between. The CDR3 covers 11 residues. Germline V gene sequence: CDR1 GTSNPN, CDR2 SVGIG (reference sequence). The CDR3 reads CAWSQSDTQYF. The CDR3 DNA follows: TGTGCCTGGAGTCAGTCAGATACGCAGTATTTT.

This chain links TRBV9 with TRBJ2-3; D might be TRBD2 (5 bases). The CDR3 has 14 amino acids. Germline V lookup: CDR1 SGDLS, CDR2 YYNGEE. Trimming stripped 3 bases from V and 4 bases from J, with 12 bases between. CDR3 amino acids: CASSDPRGSDTQYF. The CDR3 nucleotides read TGTGCCAGCAGCGACCCCCGGGGATCAGATACGCAGTATTTT. The whole variable domain, remainder taken from reference TRBV9 and TRBJ2-3, is DSGVTQTPKHLITATGQRVTLRCSPRSGDLSVYWYQQSLDQGLQFLIQYYNGEERAKGNILERFSAQQFPDLHSELNLSSLELGDSALYFCASSDPRGSDTQYFGPGTRLTVL.

This chain uses TRBV2 with TRBJ1-2, with D possibly being TRBD1 (5 bases). CDR3 length: 15 amino acids. V was shortened by 5 bases and J by 4 bases, with 17 bases between the two germline ends. CDR1 and CDR2 from the germline V gene are SNHLY and FYNNEI. The DNA of the CDR3 is TGTGCCAGCAGTCCCACCGACAGAGTCGGCTATGGCTACACCTTC. Residues: CASSPTDRVGYGYTF.

The J gene is TRBJ1-1, the V gene TRBV10-3, with TRBD1 matching 7 bases. The length of the CDR3 is 14 residues. CDR1 is ENHRY, CDR2 SYGVKD, per germline. Trimming at V came to 7 bases and at J to 1 base, leaving 6 bases not matched to a gene. CDR3 nucleotides: TGTGCCATCAACAGGGGACAGACGAACACTGAAGCTTTCTTT. This translates into CAINRGQTNTEAFF.

This clone has just a few counts. The rearrangement links TRBV28 to TRBJ1-5; no clear D. V was cut by 11 bases and J by 3 bases, with 14 bases left in between. The CDR3 loop spans 13 amino acids. Germline assignment: CDR1 MDHEN and CDR2 SYDVKM. The CDR3 region has the DNA TGTGCCTCTAAGGGCGGTAACAATCAGCCCCAGCATTTT. Translating it yields CASKGGNNQPQHF.

V is TRBV7-9 and J is TRBJ1-1; no clear D. Germline V lookup: CDR1 SEHNR, CDR2 FQNEAQ (reference sequence). There are 17 residues in the CDR3. V was cut by 4 bases and J by 0 bases, with 18 bases left in between. The CDR3 DNA follows: TGTGCCAGCAGCTCCCAAAGCAGGAGTTTATTGAACACTGAAGCTTTCTTT. Its protein is CASSSQSRSLLNTEAFF.

This clone was counted a few times. The genes are TRBV7-2 and TRBJ1-4; D gene ambiguous. Between the trimmed V and J ends, which lost 6 bases and 8 bases, there was a span of 16 bases. Germline loops: CDR1 SGHTA, CDR2 FQGNSA. The CDR3 is 14 amino acids. CDR3 region: CASRGLGPGEKLFF. The DNA for the CDR3 is TGTGCCAGCAGGGGATTGGGTCCCGGGGAAAAACTGTTTTTT.